This TCR beta chain came from a study of identical twins. This clonotype was seen a few times. Its antigen is not known. CDR1 and CDR2 from the germline V gene are MNHEY and SMNVEV (reference sequence). The CDR3 extends over 14 amino acids. V shed 2 bases and J shed 3 bases, with 8 bases lying between them. TCRdb redid the calling of the 5' RACE reads with MiXCR, one entry per CDR3 protein. The data hold around 570,000 distinct CDR3 sequences, with more than 9% observed a single time. Findings and limits, study-wide: Recombination models fit unrelated individuals' TCR alpha sharing but underestimated twins'.

The sample was also reused in another study, on yellow fever vaccine responses in identical twins.

This receptor was taken from a woman aged 18-29 years in good health. Sequencing was carried out using PBMCs. The genes are TRBV27 and TRBJ1-5, with a weak D call TRBD1 (5 bases). The CDR3 is CASSLPGTNQPQHF. CDR3 bases: TGTGCCAGCAGTTTACCAGGGACCAATCAGCCCCAGCATTTT.